A single sample is the source of the 5 T cell receptor beta chains below, sequenced in a study of blood T cell repertoires in COVID-19. Assay used: immunoSEQ multiplex PCR; TCRdb lists only in-frame clones, some missing. Of about 300,000 clones listed, approximately 90% are singletons. The sample was peripheral blood. The receptors shown here come from a woman in her thirties who had recovered from COVID-19.

V usage is TRBV5-4 and J usage is TRBJ2-5; TRBD1 matches at 10 bases. The CDR3 has 16 amino acids. V lost 4 bases and J lost 4; bases outside the gene matches: 10. CDR1 and CDR2 from the germline V gene are SGHNT and YYREEE (reference sequence). CDR3: CASSGGGQGNLETQYF. Written as DNA, the CDR3 is TGTGCCAGCAGCGGGGGGGGACAGGGGAATTTAGAGACCCAGTACTTC.

The genes are TRBV7-2 and TRBJ2-7; 8 nucleotides line up with TRBD2. Germline V lookup: CDR1 SGHTA, CDR2 FQGNSA. This CDR3 has 16 residues. V gave up 2 bases and J gave up 0 bases; unmatched junction bases: 6. CDR3 sequence (DNA): TGTGCCAGCAGCTTATCATTAGCGGGGAGCTCCTACGAGCAGTACTTC. It specifies CASSLSLAGSSYEQYF.

The rearrangement uses TRBV4-3 and TRBJ1-1; D gene uncertain. The CDR3 spans 13 residues. Trimming stripped 1 base from V and 4 bases from J, with 7 bases between. Germline CDR1 LGHNA, CDR2 YSLEER. CDR3 loop: CASSQAPLTEAFF. The CDR3 DNA reads as TGCGCCAGCAGCCAAGCCCCCCTCACTGAAGCTTTCTTT.

The V gene is TRBV7-6, the J gene TRBJ2-7; a weak D match, TRBD1 (5 bases). V was trimmed by 5 bases and J by 2 bases, leaving 16 bases between them. Germline CDR1 is SGHVS and CDR2 is FNYEAQ. This CDR3 spans 15 amino acids. CDR3 amino acids: CASSPRQITPYEQYF. The CDR3 nucleotides are TGTGCCAGCAGCCCCCGACAGATAACACCCTACGAGCAGTACTTC.

This clone was counted between two and nine times. The chain links TRBV4-3 to TRBJ2-6; weak D call: TRBD1 (5 bases). The CDR3 consists of 19 residues. The V and J ends lost 4 bases and 0 bases respectively, with 19 bases between them. Looked up from germline, CDR1 is LGHNA and CDR2 is YSLEER. The CDR3 DNA sequence: TGCGCCAGCAGCCGCCATCAGGGCACAGCGAGCTCTGGGGCCAACGTCCTGACTTTC. It yields the protein CASSRHQGTASSGANVLTF.